Below, 10 T cell receptor beta chains from the same sample are listed, as sequenced in a study of Ad26.COV2.S vaccination and SARS-CoV-2 variants. Treatment of the sample: about 20 received Ad26.COV2.S at low or high dose, single or two shots; 5 received placebo; per-sample allocation not given. Day 63 after the first injection of vaccine or placebo was the sampling time. Libraries were prepared by immunoSEQ multiplex PCR; TCRdb keeps only in-frame clonotypes and omits some of them. Among about 440,000 clones, 90% were seen once, and the ten largest hold less than 5.5%. The source material was peripheral blood, sampled in a trial of Ad26.COV2.S vaccine versus placebo. The receptors here all came from a person aged 18-65 years who received the Ad26.COV2.S COVID-19 vaccine or a placebo.

The V call is TRBV7-8, the J call TRBJ2-1; D may correspond to TRBD1 or TRBD2 (6 bases each). Trimming left V 1 base short and J 7 bases short, with 17 bases between. Germline loops: CDR1 SGHVS, CDR2 FQNEAQ. CDR3 length: 16 residues. The CDR3 is CASSLDQGRKGNEQFF. Written as DNA, the CDR3 is TGTGCCAGCAGCTTAGATCAGGGGAGGAAGGGTAATGAGCAGTTCTTC.

This chain uses TRBV5-1 with TRBJ2-3; no clear D gene. The CDR3 has 14 residues. Trimming took 0 bases from V and 2 from J, leaving 7 bases between them. CDR1 and CDR2 from the germline V gene are SGHRS and YFSETQ. The DNA for the CDR3 is TGCGCCAGCAGCTTGGCCCTCATCACAGATACGCAGTATTTT. This translates into CASSLALITDTQYF. Full variable domain (missing parts from reference TRBV5-1 and TRBJ2-3): KAGVTQTPRYLIKTRGQQVTLSCSPISGHRSVSWYQQTPGQGLQFLFEYFSETQRNKGNFPGRFSGRQFSNSRSEMNVSTLELGDSALYLCASSLALITDTQYFGPGTRLTVL.

The CDR3 DNA sequence: TGTGCCAGCAAGAACGGGATCACTAACTATGGCTACACCTTC. Residues: CASKNGITNYGYTF. The chain is built from TRBV7-2 and TRBJ1-2; D remains unclear. This CDR3 region has 14 residues. V lost 7 bases and J lost 0, with 12 bases in between. Germline CDR1 reads SGHTA; CDR2 reads FQGNSA.

As regards this clone: The sample has other DNA sequences that encode this CDR3 too. The genes are TRBV9 and TRBJ2-3, with TRBD2 matching 11 bases. The CDR3 covers 15 residues. The J segment lost 4 bases and the V segment lost 2 bases, leaving 3 bases of the junction unmatched. The germline CDR1 and CDR2 sequences are SGDLS and YYNGEE. The CDR3 DNA follows: TGTGCCAGCAGCGTTAGCGGGAGGGGCGCAGATACGCAGTATTTT. This translates into CASSVSGRGADTQYF.

The chain recombines TRBV20-1 with TRBJ2-3; D gene uncertain. CDR1 and CDR2 from the germline V gene are DFQATT and SNEGSKA (reference sequence). Trimming pared 6 bases from V and 4 bases from J, leaving 8 bases between. CDR3 length: 11 residues. CDR3 in amino acids: CSASQADTQYF. The CDR3 DNA reads as TGCAGTGCCAGCCAGGCAGATACGCAGTATTTT.

The chain carries TRBV5-1 and TRBJ1-3; D unclear. Trimming took off 4 bases at V and 0 bases at J, with 17 bases between the two ends. Germline CDR1 and CDR2: SGHRS and YFSETQ. The CDR3 covers 17 residues. CDR3 sequence: CASSKDTGRHSGNTIYF. The CDR3 nucleotides read TGCGCCAGCAGCAAGGATACCGGCAGGCACTCTGGAAACACCATATATTTT.

V and J are TRBV13 and TRBJ2-2; 9 bases are a match to TRBD1. Per germline, CDR1 PRHDT and CDR2 FYEKMQ (reference sequence). V lost 6 bases and J lost 5; bases outside the gene matches: 13. The CDR3 covers 17 residues. Here the CDR3 DNA reads TGTGCCAGCAGTAAGAGCCGGGACAGGGATAGGACCGGGGAGCTGTTTTTT. Translating gives CASSKSRDRDRTGELFF.

This chain links TRBV2 with TRBJ2-7; 10 bases line up with TRBD2. The CDR3 totals 16 residues. V lost 5 bases and J lost 0; bases outside the gene matches: 7. Germline V gives CDR1 SNHLY, CDR2 FYNNEI. The CDR3, as DNA: TGTGCCAGCAGTCGGACTAGCGGCTCATACTCCTACGAGCAGTACTTC. The encoded protein is CASSRTSGSYSYEQYF.

The chain has TRBV11-2 and TRBJ1-4; D remains unclear. The CDR3 has 14 residues. The V gene's germline CDR1 is SGHAT and CDR2 FQNNGV. Trimming removed 1 base at V and 11 bases at J, with 14 bases between. DNA for the CDR3: TGTGCCAGCAGCTTAGGTTTAGGTGGCGGGAAACTGTTTTTT. Its protein product is CASSLGLGGGKLFF.

This clone turned up a few times. CDR3 in amino acids: CASSILGGQPQHF. In DNA form, the CDR3 reads TGTGCCAGTAGTATCCTAGGGGGCCAGCCCCAGCATTTT. This chain uses TRBV19 with TRBJ1-5, with TRBD1 matching over 7 bases. The CDR3 is 13 amino acids. Looked up from germline, CDR1 is LNHDA and CDR2 is SQIVND (reference sequence). V dropped 3 bases and J dropped 7; count of bases not matched to a gene: 3.